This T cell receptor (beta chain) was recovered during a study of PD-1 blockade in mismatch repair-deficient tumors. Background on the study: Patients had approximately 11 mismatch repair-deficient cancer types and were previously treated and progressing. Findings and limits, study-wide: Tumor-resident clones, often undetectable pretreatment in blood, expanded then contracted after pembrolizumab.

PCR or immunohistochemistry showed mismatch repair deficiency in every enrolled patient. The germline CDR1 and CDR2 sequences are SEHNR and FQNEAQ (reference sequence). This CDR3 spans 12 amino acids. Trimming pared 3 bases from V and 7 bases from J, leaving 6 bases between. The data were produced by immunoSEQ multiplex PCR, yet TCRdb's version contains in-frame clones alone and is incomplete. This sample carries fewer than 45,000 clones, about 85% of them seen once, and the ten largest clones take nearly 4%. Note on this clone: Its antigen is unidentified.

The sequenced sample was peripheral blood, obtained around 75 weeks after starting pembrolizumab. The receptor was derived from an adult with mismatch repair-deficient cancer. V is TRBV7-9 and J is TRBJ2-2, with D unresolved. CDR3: CASSFSGGELFF. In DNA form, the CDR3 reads TGTGCCAGCAGCTTTTCTGGCGGGGAGCTGTTTTTT.